This record covers a single T cell receptor (beta chain). Its antigen has not been determined. Within one base of it there is no much larger clone, and no base qualities were kept. The data originate from a study of response to subunit inactivated influenza vaccine (dated by TCRdb to the late 2010s). For the wider study: Deep quantitative T cell receptor repertoire profiling was used in the study to track responses to a trivalent subunit inactivated influenza vaccine.

Relative to germline, V is 7 bases shorter and J is 6 bases shorter, with 16 bases between their ends. CDR1 is given as SGHTA and CDR2 as FQGNSA, both from the germline V gene. The CDR3 measures 14 amino acids from cysteine to phenylalanine. Only the CDR3 part of the read is kept: 42 bases, read in frame from the first base. Libraries came from RT-PCR. Data came from an Illumina HiSeq 2500. TCRdb reprocessing: public reads trimmed at Q25 with fastp, clones called with MiXCR, in-frame beta chains kept. All rows with the same CDR3 protein become a single entry with the most common DNA and genes. The sample contains around 850,000 distinct CDR3 sequences, around a sixth of them found a single time. The ten largest clones represent roughly 11% of the sample. The research as a whole found: The authors proposed that each seasonal influenza vaccination may bring in only a limited number of new T cells.

Specimen: PBMCs from blood, collected 4 to 6 days after vaccination. This sequence originates from a man in his forties or fifties who received an inactivated influenza vaccine. Donor details come from another sample of the same person, matched by shared clones. The sequence links TRBV7-2 to TRBJ2-1, and the D gene may be TRBD2, 5 bases matching. The CDR3 corresponds to CASTAGPKRNEQFF. The sequenced DNA is TGTGCCAGCACGGCGGGCCCAAAGCGCAATGAGCAGTTCTTC.